The 9 T cell receptor beta chains in this list originate from one sample, sequenced in a study of cytomegalovirus exposure and HLA in healthy donors. Vbeta (60) and Jbeta (13) primers were used in the PCR. Sequencing used immunoSEQ multiplex PCR; TCRdb keeps in-frame clones, though not all of them. The sample shows over 130,000 clones, roughly four fifths of them seen only once. The sequencing sample was made of PBMCs. The receptors originated from a male donor in good health and CMV-seronegative.

The rearrangement uses TRBV10-3 and TRBJ2-4; 10 nucleotides match TRBD2. The CDR3 has 17 residues. Germline-derived CDR1 and CDR2 are ENHRY and SYGVKD. Trimming at V came to 2 bases and at J to 6 bases, leaving 10 bases not matched to a gene. The CDR3 DNA reads as TGTGCCATCAGTGAGACCCCCGGACTAGCGGCTTTAAACATTCAGTACTTC. Translation: CAISETPGLAALNIQYF.

The chain has TRBV9 and TRBJ2-5, with D perhaps TRBD1 (7 bases). The V end was cut by 2 bases, the J end by 0 bases, with 20 bases between. The CDR3 consists of 18 residues. Looked up from germline, CDR1 is SGDLS and CDR2 is YYNGEE. This CDR3 is CASSVGDFAGGYQETQYF. The CDR3 DNA sequence: TGTGCCAGCAGCGTCGGGGACTTCGCAGGGGGGTACCAAGAGACCCAGTACTTC.

The chain links TRBV7-7 to TRBJ2-1; a possible D gene is TRBD1 (6 bases). The CDR3 runs to 13 residues. Trimming took off 4 bases at V and 4 bases at J, with 8 bases between the two ends. Per the germline V gene, CDR1 is SSHAT and CDR2 is FNYEAQ (reference sequence). The CDR3 loop is CASSSDRYNEQFF. CDR3 coding DNA: TGTGCCAGCAGCTCTGACAGGTACAATGAGCAGTTCTTC.

The chain uses TRBV30 and TRBJ2-3; tentatively, D is TRBD1 (5 bases). CDR3 size: 12 residues. Trimming cost V 4 bases and J 4 bases, with 9 bases left between them. Germline values: CDR1 GTSNPN, CDR2 SVGIG (reference sequence). The CDR3 loop is CAWMGRPDTQYF. The CDR3 bases are TGTGCCTGGATGGGGCGGCCAGATACGCAGTATTTT.

V usage is TRBV9 and J usage is TRBJ2-7, with 11 bases fitting TRBD2. Germline loops: CDR1 SGDLS, CDR2 YYNGEE. The ends lost 1 base at V and 4 bases at J; junction bases unmatched: 4. The CDR3 is made up of 15 amino acids. CDR3 nucleotides: TGTGCCAGCAGCGTACTGCCTAGCGGGAGGTACGAGCAGTACTTC. Translation: CASSVLPSGRYEQYF.

The rearrangement uses TRBV4-1 and TRBJ2-1; 15 bases agree with TRBD2. With V trimmed by 4 bases and J by 7 bases, 2 bases remained unmatched. The CDR3 contains 15 residues. CDR1 and CDR2 from the germline V gene are MGHRA and YSYEKL. The DNA for the CDR3 is TGCGCCAGCAGCCGGACTAGCGGGAGGGGTAATGAGCAGTTCTTC. Translation: CASSRTSGRGNEQFF.

The rearrangement links TRBV9 to TRBJ2-3; D uncertain. Germline CDR1 reads SGDLS; CDR2 reads YYNGEE. Deletions cut 4 bases from V and 2 bases from J, with 8 bases between. The CDR3 runs 13 residues. The CDR3 coding sequence is TGTGCCAGCAGCTTTACACACACAGATACGCAGTATTTT. The encoded protein is CASSFTHTDTQYF.

The V and J genes are TRBV30 and TRBJ1-2; D unclear. The length of the CDR3 is 13 residues. The V gene lost 4 bases and the J gene lost 4 bases, with 13 bases spanning the gap. Germline V gene data show CDR1 as GTSNPN and CDR2 as SVGIG (reference sequence). The CDR3 here is CAWNAARLYGYTF. The CDR3, as DNA: TGTGCCTGGAACGCCGCAAGACTCTATGGCTACACCTTC.

J is TRBJ2-7 and V is TRBV11-2, with TRBD2 identical over 14 bases. CDR3 size: 15 residues. With V trimmed by 4 bases and J by 3 bases, 2 bases remained unmatched. Germline V gives CDR1 SGHAT, CDR2 FQNNGV. The CDR3 protein is CASSYGLAGGYEQYF. The CDR3 DNA reads as TGTGCCAGCAGCTATGGACTAGCGGGAGGCTACGAGCAGTACTTC.